This note documents a single TCR beta chain sequence. In its sample, this clonotype was seen a few times. Its antigen is currently not known. No much larger clone is present one base from it, and per-base qualities are unavailable. All donors were healthy Caucasians. Three pairs of female monozygotic twins, all aged about 18 to 29 years, were included in the twin cohort. Positive isolation kits from Invitrogen were used to isolate CD4+ and CD8+ T cell populations. The library was built by means of 5' RACE. Sequencing used an Illumina HiSeq 2000. Template switching introduced a universal primer binding site; the final cDNA contained a unique molecular identifier, enabling accurate counting of TCR cDNA molecules. Specific primers in the conserved constant-segment region were used to synthesize first-strand cDNA for the TCR alpha and beta chains. To control for contamination, every cDNA library was double barcoded, receiving both a SMART-Mk sample barcode and Illumina barcodes. TruSeq adapter sequences, together with Illumina sample barcodes, were added in two successive PCR steps. TCR alpha and beta cDNA libraries were sequenced on the Illumina HiSeq platform with custom primers. In the authors' own workflow: MiGEC was used to process raw reads and extract unique molecular identifiers, and MiXCR was used to find CDR3 positions. Recombination models were inferred per individual with the repgenHMM and IGoR tools using an EM algorithm. The analysis of shared clonotypes was done with the tcR package in R, with sharing normalized by the product of cloneset sizes. Out-of-frame nonproductive sequences were analyzed to study raw recombination free of thymic and clonal selection effects. Using fastp at Q25 and MiXCR, TCRdb reprocessed the public reads and kept productive beta chains. Rows are unified per CDR3 protein, each entry keeping the most common DNA and genes. It is TCRdb's table, rather than the study itself, that gives the V and J calls and clone size. A total of a few hundred thousand distinct CDR3 sequences appear in this sample, about 9% of them only once. The ten biggest clones cover less than 4% of the sample.

The data were taken from a study of identical twins (dated by TCRdb to about 2016). In the study overall: The study deep-sequenced TCR alpha and beta repertoires from monozygotic twins, unrelated adults of various ages and cord blood to test whether fetal clonotypes persist. To rule out contamination, replicate twin experiments were performed at different times with different library preparation protocols.

CDR1 and CDR2, looked up from the germline V gene, are MRHNA and SNTAGT. The germline V end is reduced by 5 bases and the J end by 9 bases; junction bases left unmatched: 7. The CDR3 has 15 amino acids, counting the end cysteine and phenylalanine. CDR3 DNA only is kept here, 45 bases in frame from base 1. Results the study describes overall, beyond this receptor: Compared with coincidental sharing between unrelated individuals, out-of-frame TCR alpha sequences shared between twins showed an excess of sequences with low generation probability. Invariant T cells such as MAIT and iNKT could partly confound zero-insertion analyses, although diverse VJ usage argued against such confounding for most clonotypes. In monozygotic twins, out-of-frame TCR alpha sharing was systematically underestimated by recombination models, although the models agreed with sharing between unrelated individuals. In beta out-of-frame sequences, excess twin sharing was weaker, because having fewer shared sequences lowered the signal-to-noise ratio. Fewer insertions were carried by abundant cord blood beta clonotypes; a weaker similar trend was observed in young adult naive repertoires, while no such trend was observed in memory repertoires. Because the same donors could not be followed over many years, conclusions were based on cross-sectional statistical analysis.

The sample also formed part of further work on yellow fever vaccine responses in identical twins. That second publication adds: According to the authors, in identical twins the way T cells responded to vaccination appeared partly convergent and partly personalized. In identical twins, the study followed T cell clones that responded to the vaccine with precision.

The chain is encoded by TRBV6-4 joined to TRBJ2-1; 13 central bases correspond to TRBD2. The sequenced material came from CD8+ T cells sorted from blood. This sequence was found in a woman aged 18-29 years in good health. CDR3 protein: CASSSGLAGASEQFF. The nucleotide sequence is TGTGCCAGCAGTTCCGGACTAGCGGGAGCAAGTGAGCAGTTCTTC.